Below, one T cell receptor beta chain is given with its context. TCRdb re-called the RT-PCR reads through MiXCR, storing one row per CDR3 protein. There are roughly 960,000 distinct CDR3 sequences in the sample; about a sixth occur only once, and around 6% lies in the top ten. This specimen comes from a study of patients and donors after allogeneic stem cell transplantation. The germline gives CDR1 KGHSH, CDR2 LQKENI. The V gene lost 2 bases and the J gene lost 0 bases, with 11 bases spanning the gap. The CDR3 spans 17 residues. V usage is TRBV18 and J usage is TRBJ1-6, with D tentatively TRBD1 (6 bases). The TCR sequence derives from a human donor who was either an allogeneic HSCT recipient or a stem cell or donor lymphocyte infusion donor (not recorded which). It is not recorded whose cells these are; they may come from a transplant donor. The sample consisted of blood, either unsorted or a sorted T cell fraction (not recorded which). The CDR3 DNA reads TGTGCCAGCTCACCAGACGGCAGGGGCTCCTATAATTCACCCCTCCACTTT. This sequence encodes CASSPDGRGSYNSPLHF.